The 13 T cell receptor beta chains below were found in one sample sequenced in a study of T-cell memory formation after mild COVID-19. TCRdb redid the calling of the 5' RACE reads with MiXCR, one entry per CDR3 protein. The table has more than 110,000 distinct CDR3 sequences, almost 25% seen once. Sequenced input: PBMCs or a T cell subset sorted from them (not recorded which). Receptors originate from an adult woman who had mild COVID-19 (a few samples of this study predate the infection). Cell type and time point are not known.

This clonotype was counted a few times. The chain carries TRBV30 and TRBJ2-5; 7 positions match TRBD1. V lost 4 bases, J lost 5 bases, and 10 bases stayed unmatched. This CDR3 comprises 14 residues. Germline-derived CDR1 and CDR2 are GTSNPN and SVGIG (reference sequence). Here the CDR3 DNA reads TGTGCCTGGATCCGGGACAGCCAGCAGGAGACCCAGTACTTC. It yields the protein CAWIRDSQQETQYF.

This clonotype was observed a few times. V is TRBV4-3 and J is TRBJ2-1; D possibly corresponds to TRBD1 (5 bases). The CDR3 covers 19 residues. Trimming left V 0 bases short and J 1 base short, with 19 bases between. Germline values: CDR1 LGHNA, CDR2 YSLEER. CDR3 residues: CASSQDQAGWLISYNEQFF. The CDR3 nucleotides read TGCGCCAGCAGCCAAGATCAAGCAGGGTGGCTCATATCCTACAATGAGCAGTTCTTC.

This chain uses TRBV12-3 or TRBV12-4 with TRBJ2-7; a possible D gene is TRBD2 (5 bases). V was shortened by 6 bases and J by 5 bases, with 14 bases between the two germline ends. CDR3 length equals 13 residues. CDR3 loop: CASSATTIHEQYF. CDR3 sequence (DNA): TGTGCCAGCAGCGCGACTACGATCCACGAGCAGTACTTC.

Notes on this clonotype: One junction end does not reproduce the germline sequence, and a read error may be involved. CDR3 bases: TGCAGTGCTTCCCTGACAGGGGGCTATAATACCGCGGAGCTGTTTTTT. The encoded protein is CSASLTGGYNTAELFF. This chain joins TRBV20-1 and TRBJ2-2, with 10 bases identical to TRBD1. Germline CDR1 and CDR2: DFQATT and SNEGSKA (reference sequence). This CDR3 has 16 amino acids.

This clonotype was recorded at least ten times. The CDR3, as DNA: TGCGCCAGCAGCCAAGACGCCGGGACAGGGAGTCCGCAGTATTTT. Translation: CASSQDAGTGSPQYF. The chain has TRBV4-1 and TRBJ2-3, with 9 bases lining up with TRBD1. With 0 bases clipped from V and 10 bases from J, the junction kept 8 bases outside the gene matches. This CDR3 region has 15 residues. Per the germline V gene, CDR1 is MGHRA and CDR2 is YSYEKL.

In its sample, this clonotype was seen a few times. The V call is TRBV5-5, the J call TRBJ2-7, with 7 bases matching TRBD1. CDR1 is SGHKS, CDR2 YYEKEE, per germline (reference sequence). The V segment lost 5 bases and the J segment 2 bases; nucleotides outside the gene matches: 10. The CDR3 runs to 15 residues. The CDR3 DNA follows: TGTGCCAGCAGGCCACTCGACAGGGACCCCTACGAGCAGTACTTC. Protein sequence: CASRPLDRDPYEQYF. Based on the CDR3 plus reference TRBV5-5 and TRBJ2-7, the full variable domain is DAGVTQSPTHLIKTRGQQVTLRCSPISGHKSVSWYQQVLGQGPQFIFQYYEKEERGRGNFPDRFSARQFPNYSSELNVNALLLGDSALYLCASRPLDRDPYEQYFGPGTRLTVT.

In this sample, this clonotype turned up a few times. Germline and junction disagree at one end, which may indicate a read error. The V call is TRBV7-9, the J call TRBJ2-1, with TRBD1 matching 9 bases. The CDR3 totals 15 residues. Germline V CDR1 and CDR2: SEHNR, FQNEAQ (reference sequence). The CDR3 coding sequence is TGTGCCAGCTGCTTTTTGAGGGACAGGGCCTATGAGCAGTTCTTC. Translation gives CASCFLRDRAYEQFF.

The chain uses TRBV7-8 and TRBJ2-6; D might be TRBD1 (5 bases). Germline V gene lookup returns CDR1 SGHVS and CDR2 FQNEAQ. The V gene lost 8 bases and the J gene lost 0 bases, with 20 bases spanning the gap. CDR3 length equals 18 residues. The CDR3 region is CASLSPYSDSSGANVLTF. DNA of the CDR3: TGTGCCAGCCTCTCCCCGTACAGTGACAGCTCTGGGGCCAACGTCCTGACTTTC.

The chain is built from TRBV11-2 and TRBJ2-1; TRBD2 agrees at 13 bases. The CDR3 sequence is 17 residues long. CDR1 SGHAT and CDR2 FQNNGV come from the germline V gene. The trim removed 5 bases at V and 8 bases at J, leaving 12 bases unmatched. The DNA of the CDR3 is TGTGCCAGCAGCCAAAGCGGACTAGCGGGAGTGTTGTATGAGCAGTTCTTC. Amino acid sequence: CASSQSGLAGVLYEQFF.

This clonotype was recorded at least ten times. The chain joins TRBV7-9 to TRBJ2-1, with D maybe TRBD2 (5 bases). The CDR3 contains 14 residues. With 5 bases removed from V and 4 bases from J, the gap between germline ends came to 12 bases. CDR1 is SEHNR and CDR2 is FQNEAQ in the germline V gene (reference sequence). DNA for the CDR3: TGTGCCAGCAGCCCCCCAGCGGTTTACAATGAGCAGTTCTTC. It is translated as CASSPPAVYNEQFF.

The chain links TRBV29-1 to TRBJ2-1; TRBD2 aligns across 8 bases. The ends lost 3 bases at V and 5 bases at J; junction bases unmatched: 12. Per the germline V gene, CDR1 is SQVTM and CDR2 is ANQGSEA. CDR3 length equals 16 residues. The CDR3 region is CSVDPRDGRAHNEQFF. CDR3 coding DNA: TGCAGCGTTGACCCTCGTGACGGGAGGGCCCACAATGAGCAGTTCTTC.

The genes are TRBV29-1 and TRBJ1-5, with D uncertain. This CDR3 has 12 residues. Germline lookup yields CDR1 SQVTM and CDR2 ANQGSEA. Between the trimmed V and J ends, which lost 5 bases and 2 bases, there was a span of 7 bases. CDR3 sequence reads: CSVIEGNQPQHF. The CDR3 nucleotides read TGCAGCGTTATCGAGGGCAATCAGCCCCAGCATTTT.

This clonotype turned up a few times. This chain connects TRBV4-2 to TRBJ1-5; 9 nucleotides agree with TRBD1. Germline V CDR1 and CDR2: LGHNA, YNFKEQ. The CDR3 consists of 17 residues. After removal of 4 bases from V and 2 bases from J, the junction contained 9 bases not matched to a gene. CDR3 nucleotides: TGTGCCAGCAGCCGCGGGACAGGGAATGCGGGCAATCAGCCCCAGCATTTT. Translating it yields CASSRGTGNAGNQPQHF.